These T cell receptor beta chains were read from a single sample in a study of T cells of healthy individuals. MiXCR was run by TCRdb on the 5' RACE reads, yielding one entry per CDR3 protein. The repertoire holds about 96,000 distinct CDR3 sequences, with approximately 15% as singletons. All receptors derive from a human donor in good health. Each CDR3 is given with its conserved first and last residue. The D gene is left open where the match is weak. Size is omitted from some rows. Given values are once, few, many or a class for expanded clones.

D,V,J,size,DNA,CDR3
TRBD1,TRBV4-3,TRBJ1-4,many,TGCGCCAGCAGCCAAGATATGACAGGGGGCCGGGAAAAACTGTTTTTT,CASSQDMTGGREKLFF
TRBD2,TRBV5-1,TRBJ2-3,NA,TGCGCCAGCAGCTTGACTAGCGGGAGGGATACGCAGTATTTT,CASSLTSGRDTQYF
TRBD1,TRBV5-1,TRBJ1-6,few,TGCGCCAGCAGCTCCGGGACAGGCAATTCACCCCTCCACTTT,CASSSGTGNSPLHF
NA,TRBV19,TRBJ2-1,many,TGTGCCAGTAGCCCTGGGGGTGAGCAGTTCTTC,CASSPGGEQFF
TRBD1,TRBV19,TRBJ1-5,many,TGTGCCAGTAGGCAGGGGGCTTATAGCAATCAGCCCCAGCATTTT,CASRQGAYSNQPQHF
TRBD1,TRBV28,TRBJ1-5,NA,TGTGCCAGCAGTTTATCGGTAGGGGGCGCGTGGCAGCCCCAGCATTTT,CASSLSVGGAWQPQHF
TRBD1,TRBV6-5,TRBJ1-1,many,TGTGCCAGCAGTCCCGACAGGGGAAGAACTTTCTTT,CASSPDRGRTFF
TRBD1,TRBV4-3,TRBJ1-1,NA,TGCGCCAGCAGCCCTAAATACAGGGGGCAGACTGAAGCTTTCTTT,CASSPKYRGQTEAFF
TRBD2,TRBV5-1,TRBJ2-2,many,TGCGCCAGCAATACGCGGGGGAGCACCGGGGAGCTGTTTTTT,CASNTRGSTGELFF
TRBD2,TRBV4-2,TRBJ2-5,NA,TGTGCCAGCAGCCAAGATGACCTAGCGGGCCAAGAGACCCAGTACTTC,CASSQDDLAGQETQYF
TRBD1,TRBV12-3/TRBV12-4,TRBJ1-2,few,TGTGCCAGCAGCCCCATGCACAGGGGCGGCTATGGCTACACCTTC,CASSPMHRGGYGYTF
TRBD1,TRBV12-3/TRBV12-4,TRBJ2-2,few,TGTGCCAGCAGCCCGGGACAGGTCACCGGGGAGCTGTTTTTT,CASSPGQVTGELFF
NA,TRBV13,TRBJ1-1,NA,TGTGCCAGCAGCTTGGAACCGGCATATGAAGCTTTCTTT,CASSLEPAYEAFF
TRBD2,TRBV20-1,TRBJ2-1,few,TGCAGTGCTGGGAGGGCTTTAAGCTCCTACAATGAGCAGTTCTTC,CSAGRALSSYNEQFF
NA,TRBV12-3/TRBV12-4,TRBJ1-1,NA,TGTGCCAGCAGTTTACGGGGAAAAGCTTTCTTT,CASSLRGKAFF
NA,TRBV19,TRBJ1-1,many,TGTGCCAGTAGTAGAGAACAGGTAGGGACTGAAGCTTTCTTT,CASSREQVGTEAFF
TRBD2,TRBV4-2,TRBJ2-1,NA,TGTGCCAGCAGCCAAATAGCGGGGTCCTACTACAATGAGCAGTTCTTC,CASSQIAGSYYNEQFF
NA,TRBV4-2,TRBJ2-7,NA,TGTGCCAGCAGCCAAGTCCCCTACGAGCAGTACTTC,CASSQVPYEQYF
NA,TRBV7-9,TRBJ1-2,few,TGTGCCAGCAGCTTAGGGGATGGCTACACCTTC,CASSLGDGYTF
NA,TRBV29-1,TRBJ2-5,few,TGCAGCGTTGGCTCGTACCAAGAGACCCAGTACTTC,CSVGSYQETQYF
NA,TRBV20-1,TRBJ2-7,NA,TGCAGTGCTAGAGCGGACAGCTACGAGCAGTACTTC,CSARADSYEQYF
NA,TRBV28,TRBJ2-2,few,TGTGCCAGTATACGGACTCCCTCCGGCACCGGGGAGCTGTTTTTT,CASIRTPSGTGELFF
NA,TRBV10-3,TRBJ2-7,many,TGTGCCAGCACGGATCGGGACCGCAACTCCTACGAGCAGTACTTC,CASTDRDRNSYEQYF
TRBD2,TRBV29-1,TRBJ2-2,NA,TGCAGCGTGTCCGGGGGGCTAGCGGGAGGGACCACCGGGGAGCTGTTTTTT,CSVSGGLAGGTTGELFF
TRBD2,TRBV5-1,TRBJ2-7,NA,TGCGCCAGCTTCCTGGACGCGGGAGCCGGAAACGAGCAGTACTTC,CASFLDAGAGNEQYF
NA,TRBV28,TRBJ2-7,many,TGTGCCAGCAGTTACTCTTTTAGGACGGGCTCCTACGAGCAGTACTTC,CASSYSFRTGSYEQYF
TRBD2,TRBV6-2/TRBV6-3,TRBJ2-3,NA,TGTGCCAGCAGTTACTGGCAGCGGGGGGGCATGGATACGCAGTATTTT,CASSYWQRGGMDTQYF
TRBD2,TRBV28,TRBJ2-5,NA,TGTGCCAGCACTCAATCGGGACTAGGAAAACAAGAGACCCAGTACTTC,CASTQSGLGKQETQYF
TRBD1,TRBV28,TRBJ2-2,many,TGTGCCAGCAGTTTTCCCCTCCACAGGGGGCTGAACACCGGGGAGCTGTTTTTT,CASSFPLHRGLNTGELFF
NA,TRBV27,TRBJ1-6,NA,TGTGCCAGCAGTGTCGTCGTAGGCTCCGGACAGCCCAATTCACCCCTCCACTTT,CASSVVVGSGQPNSPLHF
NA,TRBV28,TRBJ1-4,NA,TGTGCCAGCAGTCCTCCCGGTCGGGAAAAACTGTTTTTT,CASSPPGREKLFF
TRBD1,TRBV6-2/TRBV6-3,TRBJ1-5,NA,TGTGCCAGCAGACAGGGGGACCAGCCCCAGCATTTT,CASRQGDQPQHF
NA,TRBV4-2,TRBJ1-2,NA,TGTGCCAGCAGCCCTTCGTCAGCAGCTGACTATGGCTACACCTTC,CASSPSSAADYGYTF
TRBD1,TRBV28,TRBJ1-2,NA,TGTGCCATTATAGGGGGGACAGGGCATGGCTACACCTTC,CAIIGGTGHGYTF
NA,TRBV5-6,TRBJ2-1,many,TGTGCCAGCAGCTTGCCGTCTGACAGCCCCTCCAATGAGCAGTTCTTC,CASSLPSDSPSNEQFF
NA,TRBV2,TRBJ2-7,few,TGTGCCAGCCTTGGCCAGCTACAGTACTTC,CASLGQLQYF
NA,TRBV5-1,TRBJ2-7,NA,TGCGCCAGCAGCTCAGTGGGACCGTCCTACGAGCAGTACTTC,CASSSVGPSYEQYF
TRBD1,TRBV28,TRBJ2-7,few,TGTGCCAGCAGCCCCTTTGGACAGGGATATCCCGAGCAGTACTTC,CASSPFGQGYPEQYF
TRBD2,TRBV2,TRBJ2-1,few,TGTGCCAGCAGGAGTCTGGCGGGAGGAAGTTACAATGAGCAGTTCTTC,CASRSLAGGSYNEQFF
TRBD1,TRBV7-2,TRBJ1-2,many,TGTGCCAGCAGCTTAGAACAGGGGGCCTATGGCTACACCTTC,CASSLEQGAYGYTF
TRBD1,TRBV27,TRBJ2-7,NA,TGTGCCAGCAGTAACGTCGGGACAGGGAACCACGAGCAGTACTTC,CASSNVGTGNHEQYF
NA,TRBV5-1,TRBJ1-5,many,TGCGCCAGCAGCCCAGACGGGGCCCATCAGCCCCAGCATTTT,CASSPDGAHQPQHF
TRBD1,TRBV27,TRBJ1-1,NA,TGTGCCAGCAGTTTTCAGGGGGGGGAAGCTTTCTTT,CASSFQGGEAFF
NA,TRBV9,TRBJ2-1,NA,TGTGCCAGCAGCGCGTACCCTGGGAATGAGCAGTTCTTC,CASSAYPGNEQFF
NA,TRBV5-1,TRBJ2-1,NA,TGCGCCAGCAGCTACCAACAGGCCCGCTCCTACAATGAGCAGTTCTTC,CASSYQQARSYNEQFF
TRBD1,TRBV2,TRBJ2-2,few,TGTGCCAGCAGTAGACAGGGACCTAACACCGGGGAGCTGTTTTTT,CASSRQGPNTGELFF
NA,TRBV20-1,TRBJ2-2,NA,TGCAGTGCTACTACTCAGACAGCCACCGGGGAGCTGTTTTTT,CSATTQTATGELFF
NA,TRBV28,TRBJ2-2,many,TGTGCCAGCAGTAGAAGGACAGACGCGGGGACCGGGGAGCTGTTTTTT,CASSRRTDAGTGELFF
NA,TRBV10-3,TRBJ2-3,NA,TGTGCCATCAGTGCGGATAGCACCAGTTCAGATACGCAGTATTTT,CAISADSTSSDTQYF
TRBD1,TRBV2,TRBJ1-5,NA,TGTGCCAGCGGCCAAATCACAGGGGCGCCCCAGCATTTT,CASGQITGAPQHF
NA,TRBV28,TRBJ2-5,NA,TGTGCCAGCAGTAGGAGGGGGGGCAGTGAGACCCAGTACTTC,CASSRRGGSETQYF
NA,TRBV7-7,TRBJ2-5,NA,TGTGCCAGCAGCTTAGACCCCGGGTACCAAGAGACCCAGTACTTC,CASSLDPGYQETQYF
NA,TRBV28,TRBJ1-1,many,TGTGCCAGCAGTTTGGGGAATACTGAAGCTTTCTTT,CASSLGNTEAFF